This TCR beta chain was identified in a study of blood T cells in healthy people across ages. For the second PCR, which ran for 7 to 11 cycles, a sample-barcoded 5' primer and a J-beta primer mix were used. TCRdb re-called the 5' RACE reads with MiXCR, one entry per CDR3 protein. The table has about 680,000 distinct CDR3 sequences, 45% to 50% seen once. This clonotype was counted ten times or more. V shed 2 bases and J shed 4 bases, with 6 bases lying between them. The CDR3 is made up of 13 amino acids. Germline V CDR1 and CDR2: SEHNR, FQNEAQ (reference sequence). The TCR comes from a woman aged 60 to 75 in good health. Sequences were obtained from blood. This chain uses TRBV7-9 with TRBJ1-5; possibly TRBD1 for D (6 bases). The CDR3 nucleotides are TGTGCCAGCAGCTTACAGGGGAATCAGCCCCAGCATTTT. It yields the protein CASSLQGNQPQHF. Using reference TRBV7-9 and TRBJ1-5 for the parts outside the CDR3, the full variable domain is DTGVSQNPRHKITKRGQNVTFRCDPISEHNRLYWYRQTLGQGPEFLTYFQNEAQLEKSRLLSDRFSAERPKGSFSTLEIQRTEQGDSAMYLCASSLQGNQPQHFGDGTRLSIL.